The present T cell receptor (beta chain) was sequenced within a study of cytomegalovirus exposure and HLA in healthy donors. Findings and limits, study-wide: The authors later linked a missense DCLRE1C variant to TCR beta V- and J-gene trimming. TCR beta sequences numbering under 20,000 were associated with HLA alleles at 0.05 false discovery rate in a later analysis.

Primers for the PCR totalled 60 Vbeta and 13 Jbeta. Repertoires were generated with immunoSEQ multiplex PCR, while TCRdb's copy carries only in-frame clones and drops some. This repertoire includes some 96,000 clones. This CDR3 is built from 18 residues. Germline V lookup: CDR1 SGHTA, CDR2 FQGNSA. V was clipped by 1 base and J by 4 bases; unmatched bases: 12. With regard to this clone: Its cognate antigen is unknown.

The clonotype comes from a woman aged 25 to 39 in good health and CMV-seronegative. The source material was PBMCs. This chain links TRBV7-2 with TRBJ2-7, with 11 bases lining up with TRBD1. The CDR3 bases are TGTGCCAGCAGCTTAGTCCTCGGGACAGGGGGTCTCTTGTACGAGCAGTACTTC. Its protein is CASSLVLGTGGLLYEQYF.